This TCR beta chain was obtained from a study of shared clonotypes between healthy human individuals. Study at large: Aged 18 to 49, the donors were a couple of women and three men.

General observations from the study: Clonotypes that were shared across a handful of donors made up roughly 5% of naive CD4 clonotypes.

This CDR3 has 13 amino acids. The V segment lost 4 bases and the J segment 4 bases; nucleotides outside the gene matches: 2. Germline CDR1 and CDR2: MNHNS and SASEGT. In the case of this clone: The antigen is not known.

Genomic DNA per cell subset filled all wells of several immunoSEQ plates. Libraries were prepared by immunoSEQ multiplex PCR; TCRdb keeps only in-frame clonotypes and omits some of them. The sample has about 2.3 million clones; 85% to 95% are singletons. The sequenced sample was naive CD4+ T cells from PBMCs. Subset defined: CD45RA+ positively selected. The chain links TRBV6-1 to TRBJ2-5; 8 bases align to TRBD1. This receptor was obtained from a man between 18 and 35 years old in good health. Some clones in this sample may be carry-over from other donors' samples. The CDR3 here is CASSVDRAETQYF. CDR3 bases: TGTGCCAGCAGTGTGGACAGGGCAGAGACCCAGTACTTC.